Detailed here is one T cell receptor (beta chain). Unmatched junction bases numbered 13, after V lost 5 bases and J lost 12 bases. The CDR3 contains 14 residues. Per the germline V gene, CDR1 is SEHNR and CDR2 is FQNEAQ (reference sequence). Enrollees, roughly 18 to 89 years old, lived in fewer than 25 US areas. Resolution of symptoms, clearance, or two negative PCRs was present in recovered Cohort 3 donors. The data belong to a study of blood T cell repertoires in COVID-19. Background on the study: The cDNA or gDNA used as material had been derived from T cells, B-cell-depleted T cells, or PBMCs.

Source study methods: Estimated nucleated cell counts came from reference gene primer amplification. Only in-frame clones appear in the TCRdb table, and some are missing; sequencing was by immunoSEQ multiplex PCR. The V and J calls and the clone size are those of that table, but D and trimming were determined from the DNA. The table has roughly 200,000 clones, about nine tenths seen once. This TCR came from a young woman who had recovered from COVID-19. V usage is TRBV7-9 and J usage is TRBJ2-1; 7 nucleotides agree with TRBD1. Source material: PBMCs or T cells enriched from blood (not recorded which). The CDR3 DNA follows: TGTGCCAGCAGCCCCCAGGGACGGACAGGAGCGCAGTTCTTC. Protein sequence: CASSPQGRTGAQFF.